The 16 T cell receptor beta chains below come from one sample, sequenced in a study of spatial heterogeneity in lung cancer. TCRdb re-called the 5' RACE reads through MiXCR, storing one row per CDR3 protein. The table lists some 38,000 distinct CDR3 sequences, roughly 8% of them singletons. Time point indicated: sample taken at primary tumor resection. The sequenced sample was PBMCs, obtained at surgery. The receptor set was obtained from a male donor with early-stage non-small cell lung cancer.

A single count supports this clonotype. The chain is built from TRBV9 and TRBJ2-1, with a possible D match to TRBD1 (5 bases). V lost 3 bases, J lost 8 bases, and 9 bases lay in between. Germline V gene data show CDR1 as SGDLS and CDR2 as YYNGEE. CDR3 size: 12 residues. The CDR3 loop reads CASSALGHEQFF. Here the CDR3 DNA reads TGTGCCAGCAGCGCGTTGGGGCATGAGCAGTTCTTC.

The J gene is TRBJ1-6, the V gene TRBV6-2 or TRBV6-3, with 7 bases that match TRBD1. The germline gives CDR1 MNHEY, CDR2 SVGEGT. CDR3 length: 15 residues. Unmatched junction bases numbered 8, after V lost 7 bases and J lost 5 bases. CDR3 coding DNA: TGTGCCAGCAAGTACAGGGGAGGGGATAATTCACCCCTCCACTTT. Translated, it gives CASKYRGGDNSPLHF.

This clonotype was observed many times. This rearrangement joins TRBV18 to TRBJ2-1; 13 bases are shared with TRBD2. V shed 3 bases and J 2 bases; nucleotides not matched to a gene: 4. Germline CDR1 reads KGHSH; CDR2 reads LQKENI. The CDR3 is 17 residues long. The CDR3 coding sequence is TGTGCCAGCTCACCCTTACTAGCGGGAGGGGCCTACAATGAGCAGTTCTTC. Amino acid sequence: CASSPLLAGGAYNEQFF.

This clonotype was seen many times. The CDR3: CASSLYESALQDGELFF. CDR3 nucleotides: TGTGCCAGCAGCTTGTACGAATCGGCTTTACAAGACGGGGAGCTGTTTTTT. This chain connects TRBV7-8 to TRBJ2-2, with D uncertain. In germline, CDR1 is SGHVS, CDR2 FQNEAQ. There are 17 residues in the CDR3. V shed 3 bases and J shed 7 bases, with 21 bases lying between them. Supplemented by reference TRBV7-8 and TRBJ2-2, the full variable domain reads GAGVSQSPRYKVAKRGQDVALRCDPISGHVSLFWYQQALGQGPEFLTYFQNEAQLDKSGLPSDRFFAERPEGSVSTLKIQRTQQEDSAVYLCASSLYESALQDGELFFGEGSRLTVL.

The CDR3 nucleotides are TGTGCCAGCAGTGGGGACAGGATGGTCTACGAGCAGTACGTC. Protein: CASSGDRMVYEQYV. V usage is TRBV6-1 and J usage is TRBJ2-7, with TRBD1 matching over 8 bases. This CDR3 region has 14 residues. The germline gives CDR1 MNHNS, CDR2 SASEGT. The V and J ends lost 4 bases and 3 bases, in that order; junction bases with no gene match: 5.

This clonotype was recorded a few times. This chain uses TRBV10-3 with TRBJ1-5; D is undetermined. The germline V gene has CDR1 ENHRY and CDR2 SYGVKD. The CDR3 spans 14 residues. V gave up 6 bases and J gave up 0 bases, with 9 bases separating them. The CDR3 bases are TGTGCCATCAGGGGTTCGGATAGCAATCAGCCCCAGCATTTT. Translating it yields CAIRGSDSNQPQHF.

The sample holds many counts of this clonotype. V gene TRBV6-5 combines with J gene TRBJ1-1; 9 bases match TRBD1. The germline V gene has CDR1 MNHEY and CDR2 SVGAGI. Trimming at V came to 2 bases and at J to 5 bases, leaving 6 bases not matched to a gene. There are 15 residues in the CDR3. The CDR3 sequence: CASSYRGTGRTEAFF. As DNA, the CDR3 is TGTGCCAGCAGTTACAGGGGGACAGGGAGGACTGAAGCTTTCTTT.

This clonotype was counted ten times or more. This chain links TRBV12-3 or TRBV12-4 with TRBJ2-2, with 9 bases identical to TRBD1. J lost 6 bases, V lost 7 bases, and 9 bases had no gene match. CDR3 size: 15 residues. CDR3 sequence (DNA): TGTGCCAGCACCGACGGACAGGGGTATGCCGGGGAGCTGTTTTTT. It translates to CASTDGQGYAGELFF.

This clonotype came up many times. CDR3: CASSVGYSLETQYF. The CDR3 nucleotides are TGTGCCAGCAGTGTGGGGTACTCCCTGGAGACCCAGTACTTC. The chain links TRBV6-1 to TRBJ2-5; D is unclear. The V gene's germline CDR1 is MNHNS and CDR2 SASEGT. V was clipped by 4 bases and J by 5 bases, with 14 bases between them. The CDR3 extends over 14 amino acids.

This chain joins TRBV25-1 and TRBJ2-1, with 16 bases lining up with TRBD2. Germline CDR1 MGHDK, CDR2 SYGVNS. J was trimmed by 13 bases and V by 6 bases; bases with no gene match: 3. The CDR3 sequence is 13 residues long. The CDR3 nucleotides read TGTGCCAGCAGGGGACTAGCGGGGGGGCACCAGTTCTTC. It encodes CASRGLAGGHQFF.

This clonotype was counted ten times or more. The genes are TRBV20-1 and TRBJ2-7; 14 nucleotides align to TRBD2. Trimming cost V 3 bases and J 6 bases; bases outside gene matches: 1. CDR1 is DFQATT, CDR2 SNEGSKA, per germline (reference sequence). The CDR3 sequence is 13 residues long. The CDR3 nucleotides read TGCAGTGCTAGGGGGACTAGCGGGAGCGAGCAGTACGTC. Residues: CSARGTSGSEQYV.

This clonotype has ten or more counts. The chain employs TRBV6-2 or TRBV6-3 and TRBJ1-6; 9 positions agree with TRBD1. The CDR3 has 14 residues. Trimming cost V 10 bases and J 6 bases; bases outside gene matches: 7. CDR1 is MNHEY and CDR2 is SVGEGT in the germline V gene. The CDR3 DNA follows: TGTGCCACGCGTACGGGACAGGGTAATTCACCCCTCCACTTT. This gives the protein CATRTGQGNSPLHF.

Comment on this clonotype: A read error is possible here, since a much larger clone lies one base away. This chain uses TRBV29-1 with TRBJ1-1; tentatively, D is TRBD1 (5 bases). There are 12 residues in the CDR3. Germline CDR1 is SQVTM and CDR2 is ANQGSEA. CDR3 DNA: TGCAGCGTAACAGCTATGGGACCTGAAGCTCTCTTT. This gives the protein CSVTAMGPEALF.

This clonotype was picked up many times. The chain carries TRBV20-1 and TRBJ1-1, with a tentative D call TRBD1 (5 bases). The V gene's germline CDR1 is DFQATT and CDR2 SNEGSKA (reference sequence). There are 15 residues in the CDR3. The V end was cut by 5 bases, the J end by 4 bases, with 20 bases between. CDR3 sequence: CSAGGLLLGSTEAFF. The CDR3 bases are TGCAGTGCTGGGGGACTTTTGCTCGGGAGCACTGAAGCTTTCTTT.

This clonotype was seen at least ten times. The CDR3 sequence: CATDRDRSFSEQFF. CDR3 DNA: TGTGCCACGGACCGGGACAGGTCATTTTCTGAGCAGTTCTTC. V and J are TRBV13 and TRBJ2-1; 8 bases agree with TRBD1. Per the germline V gene, CDR1 is PRHDT and CDR2 is FYEKMQ (reference sequence). There are 14 residues in the CDR3. V trimming: 10 bases; J trimming: 9 bases; junction bases outside the gene matches: 14.

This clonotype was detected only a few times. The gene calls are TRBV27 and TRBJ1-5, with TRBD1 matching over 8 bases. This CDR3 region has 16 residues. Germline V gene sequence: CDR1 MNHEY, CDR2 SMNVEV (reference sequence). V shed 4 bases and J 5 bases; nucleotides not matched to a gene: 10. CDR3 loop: CASSSTGEAIDQPQHF. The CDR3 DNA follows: TGTGCCAGCAGTTCGACAGGGGAGGCTATTGATCAGCCCCAGCATTTT.